These 20 T cell receptor beta chains originate from one sample sequenced in a study of cytomegalovirus exposure and HLA in healthy donors. Use of 60 Vbeta and 13 Jbeta primers characterized the PCR. Clones were sequenced by immunoSEQ multiplex PCR, and TCRdb holds only the in-frame ones, with some missing. The data show approximately 100,000 clones, roughly three quarters seen once. The sample consisted of PBMCs. All receptors derive from a man in his forties in good health and CMV-seronegative.

This clone was observed a single time. The gene calls are TRBV7-9 and TRBJ2-7; TRBD1 matches 7 bases. V shed 5 bases and J 2 bases; nucleotides not matched to a gene: 6. The CDR3 runs 14 residues. Per the germline V gene, CDR1 is SEHNR and CDR2 is FQNEAQ (reference sequence). The DNA of the CDR3 is TGTGCCAGCAGCGCTCAGGACAGGACCTACGAGCAGTACTTC. Its translation: CASSAQDRTYEQYF. Looking up the rest from reference TRBV7-9 and TRBJ2-7 gives the full variable domain: DTGVSQNPRHKITKRGQNVTFRCDPISEHNRLYWYRQTLGQGPEFLTYFQNEAQLEKSRLLSDRFSAERPKGSFSTLEIQRTEQGDSAMYLCASSAQDRTYEQYFGPGTRLTVT.

The chain employs TRBV27 and TRBJ2-2, with D perhaps TRBD2 (6 bases). Germline loops: CDR1 MNHEY, CDR2 SMNVEV (reference sequence). V shed 8 bases and J shed 1 base, with 14 bases lying between them. CDR3 length: 15 amino acids. The CDR3 DNA reads as TGTGCCAGCGGGAGGCGGCGACTGAACACCGGGGAGCTGTTTTTT. This gives the protein CASGRRRLNTGELFF.

The V call is TRBV11-3, the J call TRBJ1-1, with D perhaps matching TRBD1 (5 bases). CDR3 length equals 14 residues. Germline V CDR1 and CDR2: SGHNT, YENEEA. Trimming left V 4 bases short and J 2 bases short, with 11 bases between. The CDR3 reads CASSYGGINTEAFF. The CDR3 DNA reads TGTGCCAGCAGCTATGGGGGGATAAACACTGAAGCTTTCTTT.

Remarks on this clone: At the DNA level, this CDR3 is encoded by other sequences in the same sample as well. The chain joins TRBV15 to TRBJ1-5; no clear D gene. V lost 5 bases, J lost 2 bases, and 13 bases lay in between. Germline CDR1 LNHNV, CDR2 YYDKDF (reference sequence). This CDR3 is 15 amino acids long. CDR3: CATSPRRGGNQPQHF. The DNA of the CDR3 is TGTGCCACCAGCCCCCGTCGAGGTGGCAATCAGCCCCAGCATTTT.

The rearrangement uses TRBV18 and TRBJ2-7; a possible D gene is TRBD1 (7 bases). The CDR3 consists of 15 residues. Deletions cut 3 bases from V and 7 bases from J, with 19 bases between. The V gene's germline CDR1 is KGHSH and CDR2 LQKENI. The CDR3 sequence is CASSPEGTVRGEQYF. The CDR3 bases are TGTGCCAGCTCACCGGAGGGGACAGTCCGCGGAGAGCAGTACTTC.

This clone was seen a few times. This sequence joins TRBV7-7 and TRBJ2-5; possible D gene TRBD1, 6 bases. With 5 bases removed from V and 1 base from J, the gap between germline ends came to 20 bases. Germline CDR1 is SSHAT and CDR2 is FNYEAQ (reference sequence). This CDR3 is built from 17 residues. The CDR3: CASSPDPPGHFQETQYF. CDR3 nucleotides: TGTGCCAGCAGCCCCGACCCACCGGGACACTTCCAAGAGACCCAGTACTTC.

The CDR3 DNA is TGTGCCAGCAGTGAAGCCCGCGGACAGCCCGATTGGTTTACCCTCCACTTT. Translation gives CASSEARGQPDWFTLHF. This sequence joins TRBV6-1 and TRBJ1-6, with TRBD1 as a possible D gene (6 bases). CDR3 length: 17 residues. V shed 0 bases and J shed 14 bases, with 23 bases lying between them. Germline CDR1 and CDR2: MNHNS and SASEGT.

The genes are TRBV28 and TRBJ1-2; D unresolved. V was trimmed by 7 bases and J by 6 bases, leaving 9 bases between them. The germline CDR1 and CDR2 sequences are MDHEN and SYDVKM. This CDR3 comprises 11 residues. The CDR3: CASKRRDGYTF. In nucleotides, the CDR3 is TGTGCCAGCAAAAGGAGGGATGGCTACACCTTC.

V gene TRBV5-1 combines with J gene TRBJ1-3; TRBD1 might be the D (6 bases). The CDR3 loop spans 17 amino acids. The germline gives CDR1 SGHRS, CDR2 YFSETQ. The V end lost 2 bases, the J end lost 0 bases, and 15 bases lay between the germline ends. The CDR3 is CASSLWGQGSSGNTIYF. The CDR3 DNA reads TGCGCCAGCAGCTTATGGGGTCAGGGGAGCTCTGGAAACACCATATATTTT.

The rearrangement uses TRBV5-1 and TRBJ2-3; 7 bases are shared with TRBD2. V shed 0 bases and J 2 bases; nucleotides not matched to a gene: 12. Germline CDR1 and CDR2: SGHRS and YFSETQ. The CDR3 extends over 18 amino acids. CDR3 sequence: CASSLGPPGGRITDTQYF. DNA of the CDR3: TGCGCCAGCAGCTTGGGTCCCCCGGGAGGAAGAATCACAGATACGCAGTATTTT.

The V call is TRBV6-1, the J call TRBJ2-1; TRBD1 matches at 9 bases. Trimming cost V 6 bases and J 7 bases; bases outside gene matches: 7. Germline loops: CDR1 MNHNS, CDR2 SASEGT. This CDR3 contains 14 residues. CDR3 sequence reads: CASRRDRVLNEQFF. Written as DNA, the CDR3 is TGTGCCAGCAGGAGGGACAGGGTGTTGAATGAGCAGTTCTTC.

The V call is TRBV7-9, the J call TRBJ1-3; no clear D gene. Trimming shortened V by 5 bases and J by 1 base, and 6 bases separated the two germline ends. The CDR3 sequence is 13 residues long. CDR1 is SEHNR and CDR2 is FQNEAQ in the germline V gene (reference sequence). CDR3 sequence reads: CASSTLSGNTIYF. The CDR3 coding sequence is TGTGCCAGCAGCACACTATCTGGAAACACCATATATTTT.

The chain recombines TRBV9 with TRBJ1-6; the match to TRBD1 covers 7 bases. This CDR3 is built from 15 residues. The germline CDR1 and CDR2 sequences are SGDLS and YYNGEE. Trimming at V came to 2 bases and at J to 6 bases, leaving 5 bases not matched to a gene. CDR3 DNA sequence: TGTGCCAGCAGCGTCGGGACAGTCAGTAATTCACCCCTCCACTTT. Its protein is CASSVGTVSNSPLHF. Filled out from reference TRBV9 and TRBJ1-6, the complete variable domain reads DSGVTQTPKHLITATGQRVTLRCSPRSGDLSVYWYQQSLDQGLQFLIQYYNGEERAKGNILERFSAQQFPDLHSELNLSSLELGDSALYFCASSVGTVSNSPLHFGNGTRLTVT.

This rearrangement joins TRBV4-1 to TRBJ2-5, with D possibly TRBD1 on 6 matching bases. Trimming took off 0 bases at V and 9 bases at J, with 20 bases between the two ends. The CDR3 is 16 residues long. The germline CDR1 and CDR2 sequences are MGHRA and YSYEKL. In DNA, the CDR3 is TGCGCCAGCAGCCAAGATCCCCTGGGGGCATTCGGGGCCCAGTACTTC. This gives the protein CASSQDPLGAFGAQYF.

The chain is built from TRBV10-1 and TRBJ2-7, with TRBD1 matching 7 bases. Germline CDR1 reads WNHNN; CDR2 reads SYGVQD (reference sequence). J gave up 2 bases and V 3 bases, and 4 bases lay outside the gene matches. This CDR3 region has 14 residues. The CDR3: CASSELGTAYEQYF. The DNA for the CDR3 is TGCGCCAGCAGTGAATTGGGGACAGCCTACGAGCAGTACTTC.

The chain couples TRBV6-1 to TRBJ1-6; the D gene is possibly TRBD1 (5 bases). The CDR3 totals 17 residues. CDR1 is MNHNS, CDR2 SASEGT, per germline. The ends were cut back, 2 bases at V and 8 bases at J, with 19 bases in the middle. CDR3 residues: CASSELPQGHLDSPLHF. The CDR3 DNA sequence: TGTGCCAGCAGTGAATTACCCCAGGGCCATCTAGATTCACCCCTCCACTTT.

The rearrangement joins TRBV6-1 to TRBJ1-3; D unresolved. Trimming removed 11 bases at V and 0 bases at J, with 14 bases between. The germline CDR1 and CDR2 sequences are MNHNS and SASEGT. This CDR3 is built from 14 residues. The CDR3: CAGGSGHSGNTIYF. The CDR3 bases are TGTGCCGGAGGCAGCGGCCACTCTGGAAACACCATATATTTT.

This chain's CDR3 is CAWSPGQGNNEQFF. The CDR3 coding sequence is TGTGCCTGGAGCCCGGGACAGGGTAACAATGAGCAGTTCTTC. V is TRBV30 and J is TRBJ2-1; 9 nucleotides align to TRBD1. CDR3 length equals 14 residues. V lost 3 bases and J lost 5; bases outside the gene matches: 5. The germline V gene encodes CDR1 GTSNPN and CDR2 SVGIG (reference sequence).

The gene calls are TRBV10-3 and TRBJ1-2; D remains unclear. This CDR3 is 13 amino acids long. The germline V gene encodes CDR1 ENHRY and CDR2 SYGVKD. V was shortened by 3 bases and J by 1 base, with 6 bases between the two germline ends. The CDR3 bases are TGTGCCATCAGTGAAGGAGGTAACTATGGCTACACCTTC. It yields the protein CAISEGGNYGYTF.

The J gene is TRBJ1-1, the V gene TRBV9; D call uncertain. V was cut by 1 base and J by 2 bases, with 6 bases left in between. Per the germline V gene, CDR1 is SGDLS and CDR2 is YYNGEE. The CDR3 runs 13 residues. The CDR3 region is CASSVSVNTEAFF. CDR3 DNA sequence: TGTGCCAGCAGCGTATCCGTCAACACTGAAGCTTTCTTT. The entire variable domain, with the rest obtained from reference TRBV9 and TRBJ1-1, is as follows: DSGVTQTPKHLITATGQRVTLRCSPRSGDLSVYWYQQSLDQGLQFLIQYYNGEERAKGNILERFSAQQFPDLHSELNLSSLELGDSALYFCASSVSVNTEAFFGQGTRLTVV.